This T cell receptor beta chain was profiled in a study of blood T cell repertoires in COVID-19. Looking at the study overall: Sample material is recorded as cDNA or gDNA derived from T cells, B-cell-depleted T cells, or PBMCs.

Original processing notes: Reference gene primers were amplified, and this amplification served to estimate nucleated cell counts. The data were produced by immunoSEQ multiplex PCR, yet TCRdb's version contains in-frame clones alone and is incomplete. D and trimming come from the DNA, and the V and J calls and clone size come from that table. The sample lists approximately 75,000 clones, 84% occurring once. Trimming left V 2 bases short and J 0 bases short, with 11 bases between. The CDR3 has 15 residues. CDR1 is MNHNY, CDR2 SVGAGI, per germline (reference sequence). The sample consisted of peripheral blood. This chain uses TRBV6-6 with TRBJ2-7, with D maybe TRBD2 (6 bases). The receptor was isolated from a woman aged 45-65 years with acute or convalescent COVID-19. Written as DNA, the CDR3 is TGTGCCAGCAGTTACGATCGGGGGATCTCCTACGAGCAGTACTTC. It specifies CASSYDRGISYEQYF.